A selection of T cell receptor beta chains follows, all from one sample in a study of breast tumors, draining lymph nodes, adjacent tissues. One entry per CDR3 protein, called by TCRdb with MiXCR from the multiplex PCR reads. Of about 180,000 distinct CDR3 sequences detected, approximately 30% appear once; the ten largest clones hold roughly 4.5%. Source material: axillary lymph node tissue. Source of these receptors: a female donor with breast cancer. Some clones in this sample may be carry-over from other donors' samples. Both conserved end residues are part of each CDR3. A D gene is named only where the DNA matches it firmly. Only part of the rows carry a size: once, few, many, or a class if the clone is expanded.

V	size	J	D	CDR3	DNA
TRBV2	many	TRBJ1-3	-	CASSKDSYRGNTIYF	TGTGCCAGCAGTAAGGACAGCTACAGGGGAAACACCATATATTTT
TRBV20-1	-	TRBJ1-2	-	CSARPLEQPNYGYTF	TGCAGTGCTAGACCTCTAGAACAGCCTAACTATGGCTACACCTTC
TRBV25-1	-	TRBJ2-2	-	CASSAPHLTGELFF	TGTGCCAGCAGTGCTCCACACCTCACCGGGGAGCTGTTTTTT
TRBV27	many	TRBJ2-3	TRBD2	CASSLRPGGSTDTQYF	TGTGCCAGCAGTCTAAGGCCGGGAGGAAGCACAGATACGCAGTATTTT
TRBV10-3	-	TRBJ2-3	TRBD2	CATLAGDPLSTQYF	TGTGCCACACTAGCGGGGGACCCCCTTAGTACGCAGTATTTT
TRBV20-1	many	TRBJ2-7	TRBD2	CSARVGRVAGGREQYF	TGCAGTGCTAGAGTGGGTCGGGTAGCGGGAGGGAGGGAGCAGTACTTC
TRBV7-2	many	TRBJ1-5	TRBD1	CASSPGQGWNQPQHF	TGTGCCAGCAGCCCAGGACAGGGCTGGAATCAGCCCCAGCATTTT
TRBV25-1	many	TRBJ2-7	TRBD2	CASSAGRVEQYF	TGTGCCAGCAGTGCCGGGAGGGTCGAGCAGTACTTC
TRBV6-6	many	TRBJ1-2	TRBD1	CASSPRTGEYGYTF	TGTGCCAGCAGTCCCAGGACAGGGGAGTATGGCTACACCTTC
TRBV11-2	-	TRBJ2-2	-	CASSDRELFF	TGTGCCAGCAGTGACCGGGAGCTGTTTTTT
TRBV13	-	TRBJ1-4	-	CASSLSGGASYNEKLFF	TGTGCCAGCAGCTTGAGCGGGGGGGCCTCCTACAATGAAAAACTGTTTTTT
TRBV6-5	-	TRBJ2-1	TRBD1	CASSPGTGRIDEQFF	TGTGCCAGCAGTCCGGGGACAGGGAGGATCGATGAGCAGTTCTTC
TRBV7-3	many	TRBJ2-3	TRBD2	CASSLTASGGGTDTQYF	TGTGCCAGCAGCTTAACGGCTAGCGGGGGAGGGACAGATACGCAGTATTTT
TRBV5-8	many	TRBJ2-5	-	CASSFVWTVSLQETQYF	TGTGCCAGCAGCTTCGTCTGGACTGTCTCGCTTCAAGAGACCCAGTACTTC
TRBV7-8	many	TRBJ2-7	TRBD1	CASSLLGQGNVYEQYF	TGTGCCAGCAGCTTACTGGGACAGGGCAACGTCTACGAGCAGTACTTC
TRBV15	many	TRBJ2-1	-	CATSLSRWSVSYNEQFF	TGTGCCACCAGCTTGAGCAGGTGGTCCGTGTCCTACAATGAGCAGTTCTTC
TRBV2	-	TRBJ1-3	-	CANSAPSQGNTIYF	TGTGCCAACAGTGCTCCCTCGCAGGGGAACACCATATATTTT
TRBV14	-	TRBJ2-1	-	CASSHIRDTPYNEQFF	TGTGCCAGCAGCCATATCCGGGACACTCCCTACAATGAGCAGTTCTTC
TRBV6-1	many	TRBJ1-4	TRBD1	CASRAKRDSPMTNEKLFF	TGTGCCAGCAGAGCTAAACGGGACAGTCCAATGACTAATGAAAAACTGTTTTTT
TRBV2	-	TRBJ2-7	TRBD2	CASRVDGLAGVEQYF	TGTGCCAGCAGGGTTGATGGACTAGCGGGAGTCGAGCAGTACTTC
TRBV29-1	-	TRBJ1-4	-	CSVRGGEKLFF	TGCAGCGTTCGGGGGGGCGAAAAACTGTTTTTT
TRBV6-5	-	TRBJ2-1	TRBD2	CASKGSGSLSSYNEQFF	TGTGCCAGCAAGGGTAGCGGGAGCCTGAGCTCCTACAATGAGCAGTTCTTC
TRBV20-1	many	TRBJ2-7	TRBD1	CSARGGRQGSSYEQYF	TGCAGTGCTAGAGGAGGCCGACAGGGAAGCTCCTACGAGCAGTACTTC
TRBV20-1	-	TRBJ1-1	TRBD1	CSARDGTGYTEAFF	TGCAGTGCTAGAGACGGGACAGGGTACACTGAAGCTTTCTTT
TRBV20-1	-	TRBJ2-3	TRBD1	CSARQGITDTQYF	TGCAGTGCTCGACAGGGGATCACAGATACGCAGTATTTT
TRBV4-3	many	TRBJ2-7	TRBD1	CASGYHRDRSSYEQYF	TGCGCCAGCGGATACCACCGGGACAGGTCCTCCTACGAGCAGTACTTC
TRBV30	-	TRBJ2-2	TRBD1	CAWSVAGGIGGELFF	TGTGCCTGGAGTGTGGCAGGGGGCATCGGCGGGGAGCTGTTTTTT